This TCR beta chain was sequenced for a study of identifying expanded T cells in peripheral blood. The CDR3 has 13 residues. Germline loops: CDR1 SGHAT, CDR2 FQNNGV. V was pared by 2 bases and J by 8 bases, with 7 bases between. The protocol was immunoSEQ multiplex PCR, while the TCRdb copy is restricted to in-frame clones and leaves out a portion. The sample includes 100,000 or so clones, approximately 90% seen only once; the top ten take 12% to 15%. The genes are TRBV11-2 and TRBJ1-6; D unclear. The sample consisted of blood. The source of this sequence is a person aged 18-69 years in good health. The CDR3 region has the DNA TGTGCCAGCAGCTTACTTGAAGATTCACCCCTCCACTTT. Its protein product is CASSLLEDSPLHF.